The present TCR beta chain was sequenced within a study of blood T cell repertoires in COVID-19. Study summary: The origin of the acute and convalescent COVID-19 samples was the United States, Italy and Spain. Sample material is recorded as cDNA or gDNA derived from T cells, B-cell-depleted T cells, or PBMCs.

The CDR3 extends over 15 amino acids. CDR1 and CDR2 (germline): LNHDA, SQIVND (reference sequence). The V end lost 5 bases, the J end lost 7 bases, and 18 bases lay between the germline ends. In the authors' methods: Estimation of nucleated cell counts was performed using reference gene primer amplification. Sequencing used immunoSEQ multiplex PCR; TCRdb keeps in-frame clones, though not all of them. V and J calls plus clone size are reproduced from that table; the DNA served to infer D and trimming. This table has approximately 41,000 clones, roughly four fifths appearing once. The receptor's source is a man between 35 and 55 years old with active or convalescent COVID-19. Sequencing was performed on peripheral blood. The chain recombines TRBV19 with TRBJ1-5; D possibly corresponds to TRBD1 (6 bases). The DNA of the CDR3 is TGTGCCAGTAGTGCGGGGGGCGGTTCCGCCCAGCCCCAGCATTTT. Translation: CASSAGGGSAQPQHF.